The entry that follows covers one TCR beta chain sequence. CDR1 and CDR2 from the germline V gene are SGHDT and YYEEEE. V gave up 2 bases and J gave up 4 bases, with 13 bases separating them. CDR3 length: 15 residues. These data originate in a study of T cell changes during pregnancy in multiple sclerosis. Generated by immunoSEQ multiplex PCR, the TCRdb table keeps only in-frame clones and is missing some. The sample holds 40,000 to 50,000 clones; roughly nine tenths are singletons and the top ten take more than 0.6%. This TCR came from a female donor with multiple sclerosis, enrolled in a pregnancy study. The sample in question was CD4+ T cells from peripheral blood mononuclear cells, obtained in the first trimester of pregnancy. V is TRBV5-6 and J is TRBJ2-1, with a tentative D call TRBD2 (7 bases). CDR3 in amino acids: CASSFRGGGYNEQFF. The CDR3 DNA is TGTGCCAGCAGCTTTAGGGGGGGAGGGTACAATGAGCAGTTCTTC.